Included here is one TCR beta chain sequence, with context. The source of the sample is a study of shared clonotypes between healthy human individuals. Data came from immunoSEQ multiplex PCR; TCRdb stores just in-frame clones and leaves some out. The data show over a million clones, roughly 96% seen once. Per germline, CDR1 LNHNV and CDR2 YYDKDF (reference sequence). Trimming took 4 bases from V and 6 from J; bases not matched to a gene: 8. CDR3 length equals 16 residues. CD45RA-negative memory and CD45RA+ naive subsets were split from the CD4+ cells. This sequence joins TRBV15 and TRBJ2-7; 14 nucleotides agree with TRBD2. This receptor was obtained from a man aged 25-45 years in good health. Sequencing was performed on naive CD4+ T cells sorted from blood. As to subset: CD45RA+ positively selected. The CDR3: CATSTGLAGVKGEQYF. The CDR3 nucleotides are TGTGCCACCAGCACGGGACTAGCGGGAGTTAAAGGCGAGCAGTACTTC.